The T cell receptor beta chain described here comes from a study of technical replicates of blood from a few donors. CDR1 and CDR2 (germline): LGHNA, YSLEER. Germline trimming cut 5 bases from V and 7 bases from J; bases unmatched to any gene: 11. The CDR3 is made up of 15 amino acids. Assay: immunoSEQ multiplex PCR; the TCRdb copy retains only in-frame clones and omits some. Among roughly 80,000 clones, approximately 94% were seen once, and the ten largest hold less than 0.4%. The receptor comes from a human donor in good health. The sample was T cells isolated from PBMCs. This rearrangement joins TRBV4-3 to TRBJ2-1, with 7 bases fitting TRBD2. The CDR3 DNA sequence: TGCGCCAGCAGCTCTAACCCGGGACTACGGAATGAGCAGTTCTTC. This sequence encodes CASSSNPGLRNEQFF.